This T cell receptor beta chain was profiled in a study of early stage breast cancer tumors. Turning to the study itself: About 80% of the 16 invasive tumors were ER+, PR+ and HER2-. Study outcomes and limitations: Comparing each tissue with blood distinguished tumor from normal in most of the 16 patients. Compared with adjacent normal breast, tumors showed around 2.5-fold denser, more clonal T cells.

Each sample had two DNA replicates, around 0.45 ug blood or roughly 1.4 ug tissue. Only in-frame clones appear in the TCRdb table, and some are missing; sequencing was by immunoSEQ multiplex PCR. The sample carries 30,000 or so clones, around 70% recorded once. Germline CDR1 ENHRY, CDR2 SYGVKD. The CDR3 length is 13 residues. The ends were cut back, 4 bases at V and 3 bases at J, with 9 bases in the middle. This clone was recorded a few times. Its matching antigen is unknown. V gene TRBV10-3 combines with J gene TRBJ1-2, with D hard to call. Sequencing was performed on blood. The source of this sequence is a person aged 45 to 59 with breast cancer. CDR3 residues: CAISGRRDYGYTF. For the CDR3, the DNA is TGTGCCATCAGTGGGCGGAGGGACTATGGCTACACCTTC.